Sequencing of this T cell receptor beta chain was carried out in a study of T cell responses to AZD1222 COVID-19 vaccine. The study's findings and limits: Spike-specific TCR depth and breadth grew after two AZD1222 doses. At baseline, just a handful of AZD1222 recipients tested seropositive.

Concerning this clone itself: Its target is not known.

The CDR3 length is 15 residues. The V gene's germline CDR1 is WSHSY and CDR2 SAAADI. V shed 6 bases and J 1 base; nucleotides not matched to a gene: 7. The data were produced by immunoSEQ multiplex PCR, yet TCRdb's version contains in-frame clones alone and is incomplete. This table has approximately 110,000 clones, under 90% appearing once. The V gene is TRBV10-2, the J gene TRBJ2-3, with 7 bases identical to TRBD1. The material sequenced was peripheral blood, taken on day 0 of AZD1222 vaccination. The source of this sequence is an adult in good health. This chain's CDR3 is CASREQGSGTDTQYF. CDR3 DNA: TGCGCCAGCAGGGAACAGGGGTCTGGCACAGATACGCAGTATTTT.